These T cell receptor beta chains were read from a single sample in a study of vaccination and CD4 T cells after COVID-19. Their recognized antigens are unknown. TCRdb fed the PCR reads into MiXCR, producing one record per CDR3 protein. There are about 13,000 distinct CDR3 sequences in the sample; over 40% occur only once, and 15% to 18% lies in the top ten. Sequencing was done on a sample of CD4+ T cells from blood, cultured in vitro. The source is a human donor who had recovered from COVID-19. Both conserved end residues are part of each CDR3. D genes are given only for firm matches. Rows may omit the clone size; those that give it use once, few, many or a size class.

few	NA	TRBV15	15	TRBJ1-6	TGTGCCACCAGCAGAGATTCAGGGGTTGGTTCACCCCTCCACTTT	CATSRDSGVGSPLHF
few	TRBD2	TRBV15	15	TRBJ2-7	TGTGCCACCAGCAGAGGAGCTAGCGGTTTCTACGAGCAGTACTTC	CATSRGASGFYEQYF
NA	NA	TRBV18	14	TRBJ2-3	TGTGCCAGCTCACCACGGGCTAGCACAGATACGCAGTATTTT	CASSPRASTDTQYF
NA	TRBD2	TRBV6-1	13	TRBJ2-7	TGTGCCAGCAGTCGGACTAGCGGTTACGAGCAGTACTTC	CASSRTSGYEQYF
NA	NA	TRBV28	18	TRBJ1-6	TGTGCCAGCATGGTGGGGTATCAGGGAGGAACCTATAATTCACCCCTCCACTTT	CASMVGYQGGTYNSPLHF
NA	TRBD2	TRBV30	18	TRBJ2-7	TGTGCCTGGGGGTTCGGGACTAGCGGGAGGGCTGTAAATTACGAGCAGTACTTC	CAWGFGTSGRAVNYEQYF
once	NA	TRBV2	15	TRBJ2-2	TGTGCCAGCAGCGCCCAGGGAGGGAACACCGGGGAGCTGTTTTTT	CASSAQGGNTGELFF
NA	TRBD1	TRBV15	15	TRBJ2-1	TGTGCCACCAGCAGAGCGGGACAGAGGATCAATGAGCAGTTCTTC	CATSRAGQRINEQFF
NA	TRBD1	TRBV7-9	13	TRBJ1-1	TGTGCCAGCAGCGGACAGGCCCGCACTGAAGCTTTCTTT	CASSGQARTEAFF
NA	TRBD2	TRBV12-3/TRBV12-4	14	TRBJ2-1	TGTGCCAGCAGGTCCGGGACTAGCGGTAATGAGCAGTTCTTC	CASRSGTSGNEQFF
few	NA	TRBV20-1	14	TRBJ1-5	TGCAGTGCTACCCCCTCCCCCGGCAATCAGCCCCAGCATTTT	CSATPSPGNQPQHF
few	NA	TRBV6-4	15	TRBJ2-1	TGTGCCAGCAGTGAATCAGGGACCCCCTACAATGAGCAGTTCTTC	CASSESGTPYNEQFF
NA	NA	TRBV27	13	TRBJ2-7	TGTGCCAGCAGCCCCCCGGGGACCTACGAGCAGTACTTC	CASSPPGTYEQYF
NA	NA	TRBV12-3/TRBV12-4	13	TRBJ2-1	TGTGCCAGCAGTACCGGGACCGACAATGAGCAGTTCTTC	CASSTGTDNEQFF
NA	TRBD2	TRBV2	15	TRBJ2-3	TGTGCCAGCAGTCGACTAGCGGGGAGCACAGATACGCAGTATTTT	CASSRLAGSTDTQYF
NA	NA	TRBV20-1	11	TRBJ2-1	TGCAGTTTCCGAGACCCTGGGGAGCAGTTCTTC	CSFRDPGEQFF
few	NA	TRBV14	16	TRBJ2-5	TGTGCCAGCAGCCAAGGGACTACCCGCTTCGGTGAGACCCAGTACTTC	CASSQGTTRFGETQYF
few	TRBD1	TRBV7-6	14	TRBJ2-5	TGTGCCAGCAGCCGGACAGGTTACCAAGAGACCCAGTACTTC	CASSRTGYQETQYF
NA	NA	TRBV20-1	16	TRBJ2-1	TGCAGTGCTAGAGTCCGCCTGGGCGGAACCTACAATGAGCAGTTCTTC	CSARVRLGGTYNEQFF
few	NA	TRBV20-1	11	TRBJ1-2	TGCAGTGCGCGGGAAATCTATGGCTACACCTTC	CSAREIYGYTF
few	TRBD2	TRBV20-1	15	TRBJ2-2	TGCAGTGCTAGAGATCTAGCGGGAGACACCGGGGAGCTGTTTTTT	CSARDLAGDTGELFF